This T cell receptor beta chain was captured by sequencing in a study of blood T cell repertoires in COVID-19 (dated by TCRdb to 2020 to 2022). Regarding the complete study: Collaborator samples came from the United States, Italy and Spain and covered acute and convalescent phases of COVID-19. The material from the prospective study consisted of cDNA or gDNA derived from T cells, B-cell-depleted T cells, or PBMCs. Subjects who had been exposed to COVID-19, were actively infected with it, or had recovered from it provided the deeply sampled blood TCRbeta repertoires that made up the dataset. The repertoires were released in a freely available public database meant as a resource for research on the immune response to SARS-CoV-2. Samples were obtained from the ongoing ImmuneRACE study (first 160 participants) and from 1,254 subjects provided by 6 global collaborators. Nearly every sample came with metadata listing a de-identified subject ID, COVID-19 status, age in years and sex. Where available, HLA class I and class II types were obtained from metadata supplied by the sample provider rather than from assay-based typing. The full study reports these points: Clinical and demographic metadata were provided uncurated, with the amount varying by source and participant.

Comment on this clone: Its antigen specificity is not known. Base qualities were left out, and no much larger clone turns up one base away.

In Seattle, one collaborating source enrolled patients while the infection was active and tracked those patients longitudinally over the course of disease. Collaborating institutions collected whole blood in K2EDTA tubes following their own protocols. For TCRbeta analysis, collaborator samples were shipped as frozen whole blood, as isolated PBMCs, or as DNA extracted from either sample type. The germline V gene (reference sequence) specifies LNHDA as CDR1 and SQIVND as CDR2. CDR3 length: 13 amino acids, cysteine to phenylalanine. Just CDR3 DNA is preserved here, 39 bases in frame from base 1. V sheds 0 bases and J sheds 13 bases, leaving 13 bases between their ends. The immunoSEQ Assay, a bias-controlled multiplex PCR, was used to amplify TCRbeta CDR3 regions from genomic DNA. Concerning the study's data processing: The number of nucleated cells in each sample was estimated by amplification of reference gene primers within the assay. To quantify the absolute abundance of each unique TCRbeta CDR3 rearrangement, sequence reads were collapsed and filtered. For each sample, productive Simpson clonality was calculated as the square root of Simpson's diversity index over productive rearrangements. Drawn from immuneACCESS, this table holds only the in-frame rearrangements with V and J called that TCRdb kept. Clones are partly lost; checked studies trace under half to an unresolved V gene and leave the rest unexplained. That table supplies the V and J calls and clone size; D and trimming were determined from the DNA. The sample table lists some 390,000 clones, 70% to 90% of them with a count of one. About 1.6% of the sample rests with the top ten.

The sequence joins TRBV19 to TRBJ1-5; the D gene cannot be resolved reliably. The receptor was isolated from a woman in her 40s with COVID-19, enrolled during active disease. Sample: peripheral blood. In nucleotides, the sequence is TGTGCCAGTAGTATAGATCGGGAGGGCGGACAGCATTTT. It codes for CASSIDREGGQHF.